The 9 T cell receptor beta chains reported below all come from one sample, sequenced in a study of shared clonotypes between healthy human individuals. The repertoire was sequenced with immunoSEQ multiplex PCR; TCRdb's copy has only in-frame clones and lacks some. The data contain roughly 2.5 million clones, around 94% of them singletons. What was sequenced was naive CD4+ T cells sorted from blood. Subset: CD45RA+ positively selected. These receptors were taken from a man aged 18 to 35 in good health.

The rearrangement joins TRBV6-6 to TRBJ1-5, with D hard to call. This CDR3 contains 16 residues. Germline assignment: CDR1 MNHNY and CDR2 SVGAGI (reference sequence). Trimming left V 4 bases short and J 0 bases short, with 13 bases between. CDR3 sequence: CASSSRRTLSNQPQHF. DNA for the CDR3: TGTGCCAGCAGTTCCCGCCGGACGCTTAGCAATCAGCCCCAGCATTTT.

The chain couples TRBV4-1 to TRBJ2-7, with 7 bases aligning to TRBD1. Trimming at V came to 0 bases and at J to 3 bases, leaving 5 bases not matched to a gene. Germline assignment: CDR1 MGHRA and CDR2 YSYEKL. CDR3 length: 15 residues. Here the CDR3 reads CASSQEDRALYEQYF. The CDR3 DNA follows: TGCGCCAGCAGCCAAGAAGACAGGGCCCTCTACGAGCAGTACTTC.

CDR3 bases: TGTGCCACCAGCAGAGATAGGGCCGGCTCTGGGGCCAACGTCCTGACTTTC. Translated, it gives CATSRDRAGSGANVLTF. This chain connects TRBV15 to TRBJ2-6; D unresolved. V lost 0 bases to trimming and J lost 0 bases, with 9 bases between them. CDR3 length: 17 residues. Germline V gene sequence: CDR1 LNHNV, CDR2 YYDKDF (reference sequence).

This chain joins TRBV6-1 and TRBJ2-6, with D hard to call. Germline CDR1 is MNHNS and CDR2 is SASEGT. The CDR3 has 17 amino acids. Trimming cost V 2 bases and J 0 bases, with 11 bases left between them. The CDR3 sequence: CASSETPANSGANVLTF. The CDR3 DNA is TGTGCCAGCAGTGAAACCCCAGCTAACTCTGGGGCCAACGTCCTGACTTTC.

The chain carries TRBV2 and TRBJ1-6; a weak D match, TRBD1 (5 bases). The CDR3 sequence is 14 residues long. Germline lookup yields CDR1 SNHLY and CDR2 FYNNEI. Trimming shortened V by 10 bases and J by 8 bases, and 18 bases separated the two germline ends. CDR3 loop: CATKTGTLDSPLHF. The DNA of the CDR3 is TGTGCCACTAAAACCGGGACCCTGGATTCACCCCTCCACTTT.

A remark on this clone: A much more abundant neighbour one base away suggests this may be a read error. This chain connects TRBV7-3 to TRBJ1-1, with no clear D. Trimming left V 4 bases short and J 1 base short, with 7 bases between. The CDR3 totals 13 residues. Germline V gives CDR1 SGHTA, CDR2 FQGTGA. CDR3 coding DNA: TGTGCCAGCAGCTCGGCAGGGAACACTGAAGCTTTCTTT. Protein product: CASSSAGNTEAFF.

The rearrangement joins TRBV5-4 to TRBJ2-2; D remains ambiguous. The ends were cut back, 1 base at V and 0 bases at J, with 10 bases in the middle. The CDR3 spans 16 residues. Germline V gene lookup returns CDR1 SGHNT and CDR2 YYREEE (reference sequence). CDR3 nucleotide sequence: TGTGCCAGCAGCTTGTTGGACGCTACGAACACCGGGGAGCTGTTTTTT. This sequence encodes CASSLLDATNTGELFF.

The rearrangement links TRBV7-2 to TRBJ2-7, with TRBD2 matching 10 bases. The V gene's germline CDR1 is SGHTA and CDR2 FQGNSA. The CDR3 totals 15 residues. V shed 3 bases, J shed 1 base, and the junction held 3 bases outside the gene matches. CDR3 sequence reads: CASSFGLAESYEQYF. The DNA of the CDR3 is TGTGCCAGCAGCTTCGGACTAGCGGAGTCCTACGAGCAGTACTTC.

This clone was seen a single time. One end of the junction fails to match germline, which may point to a read error. This sequence joins TRBV10-3 and TRBJ1-6, with unresolved D. Germline V CDR1 and CDR2: ENHRY, SYGVKD. The CDR3 contains 13 residues. The CDR3, as DNA: TGTGCCAGCGCTCCGGGGTATAATTCACCCCTCCGCTTT. Protein sequence: CASAPGYNSPLRF.